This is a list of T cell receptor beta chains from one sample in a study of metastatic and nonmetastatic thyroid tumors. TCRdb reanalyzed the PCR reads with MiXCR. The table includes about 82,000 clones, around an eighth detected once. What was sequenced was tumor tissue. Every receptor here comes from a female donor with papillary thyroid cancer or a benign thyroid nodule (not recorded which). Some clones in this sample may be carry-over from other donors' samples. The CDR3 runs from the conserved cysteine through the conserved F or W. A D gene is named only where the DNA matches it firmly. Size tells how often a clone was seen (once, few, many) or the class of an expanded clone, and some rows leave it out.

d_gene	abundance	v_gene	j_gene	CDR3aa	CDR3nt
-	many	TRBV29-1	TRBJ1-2	CSVRGVQEGGGYTF	TGCAGCGTGAGAGGGGTACAGGAGGGGGGTGGCTACACCTTC
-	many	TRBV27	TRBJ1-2	CASMVPGYGYTF	TGTGCCAGCATGGTGCCAGGGTACGGCTACACCTTC
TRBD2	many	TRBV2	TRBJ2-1	CASRELADFNEQFF	TGTGCCAGTAGGGAACTAGCGGATTTCAATGAGCAGTTCTTC
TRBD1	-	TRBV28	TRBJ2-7	CASSAGTGILYEQYF	TGTGCCAGCAGTGCAGGGACAGGCATCCTTTACGAGCAGTACTTC
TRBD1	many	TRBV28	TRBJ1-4	CASRLEGAAREKLFF	TGTGCCAGCAGGCTAGAGGGGGCCGCGCGTGAAAAACTGTTTTTT
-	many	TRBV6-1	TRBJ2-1	CASTAGSSYNEQFF	TGTGCCAGCACCGCGGGGTCCTCCTACAATGAGCAGTTCTTC
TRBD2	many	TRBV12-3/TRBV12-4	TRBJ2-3	CATVLAGISDTQYF	TGTGCCACCGTACTAGCGGGGATATCAGATACGCAGTATTTT
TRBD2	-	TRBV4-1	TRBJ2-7	CASSPSRLARGNEQYF	TGCGCCAGCAGCCCATCGAGACTAGCGCGAGGTAACGAGCAGTACTTC
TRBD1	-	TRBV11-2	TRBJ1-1	CASSLGVGGDRVDTEAFF	TGTGCCAGCAGCTTAGGAGTAGGAGGGGACAGGGTCGACACTGAAGCTTTCTTT
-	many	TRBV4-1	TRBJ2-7	CASSQVPGTYEQYF	TGCGCCAGCAGCCAAGTCCCGGGCACCTACGAGCAGTACTTC
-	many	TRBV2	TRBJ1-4	CASLATGLEKLFF	TGTGCCAGCCTAGCGACAGGCCTTGAAAAACTGTTTTTT
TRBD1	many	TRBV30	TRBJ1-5	CAWSTFRTGLQPQHF	TGTGCCTGGAGTACATTCCGGACAGGGCTGCAGCCCCAGCATTTT
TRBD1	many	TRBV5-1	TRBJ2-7	CASSFNRGPLRYEQYF	TGCGCCAGCAGCTTCAACAGGGGCCCACTTAGATACGAGCAGTACTTC
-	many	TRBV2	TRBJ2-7	CASRPDNSYEQYF	TGTGCCAGCAGACCGGACAACTCCTACGAGCAGTACTTC
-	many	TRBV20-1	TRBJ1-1	CSARGTASGEAFF	TGCAGTGCTAGGGGGACGGCCAGCGGTGAAGCTTTCTTT
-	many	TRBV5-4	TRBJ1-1	CASSLDLRDTEAFF	TGTGCCAGCAGCCTAGACCTGAGGGACACTGAAGCTTTCTTT
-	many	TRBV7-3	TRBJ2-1	CASSPGNRANEQFF	TGTGCCAGCAGCCCAGGGAATCGAGCTAATGAGCAGTTCTTC
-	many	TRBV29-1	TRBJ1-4	CSAMGGFNEKLFF	TGCAGCGCCATGGGGGGGTTTAATGAAAAACTGTTTTTT
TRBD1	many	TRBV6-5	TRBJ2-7	CASSYSSGTGYEQYF	TGTGCCAGCAGTTACAGCTCCGGGACAGGCTACGAGCAGTACTTC
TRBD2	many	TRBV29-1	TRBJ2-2	CSVVIAGSGELFF	TGCAGCGTTGTTATAGCGGGATCCGGGGAGCTGTTTTTT
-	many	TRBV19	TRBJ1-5	CASSIAKRGILNQPQHF	TGTGCCAGTAGTATCGCGAAGAGGGGGATCTTAAATCAGCCCCAGCATTTT
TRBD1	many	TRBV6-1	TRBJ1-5	CASSRQGPNQPQHF	TGTGCCAGCAGCAGACAGGGCCCCAATCAGCCCCAGCATTTT
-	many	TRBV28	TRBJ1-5	CASNFGSTGITPQHF	TGTGCCAGCAACTTTGGCTCCACCGGCATTACTCCCCAGCATTTT
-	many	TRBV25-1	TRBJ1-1	CASSGTLGTEAFF	TGTGCCAGCAGTGGAACTTTGGGCACTGAAGCTTTCTTT
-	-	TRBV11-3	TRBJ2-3	CASSSQAPDTQYF	TGTGCCAGCAGCTCCCAAGCACCAGATACGCAGTATTTT
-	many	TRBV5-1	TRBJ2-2	CASSLETGIPTGELFF	TGCGCCAGCAGCTTGGAAACAGGGATTCCCACCGGGGAGCTGTTTTTT
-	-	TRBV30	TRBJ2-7	CAWSVVSHYEQYF	TGTGCCTGGAGTGTAGTGTCCCACTACGAGCAGTACTTC
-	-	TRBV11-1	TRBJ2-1	CASSLHLRLLENEQFF	TGTGCCAGCAGCTTACATTTGAGACTGCTGGAGAATGAGCAGTTCTTC
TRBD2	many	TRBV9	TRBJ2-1	CASSVDGAGGPAEEQFF	TGTGCCAGCAGCGTAGATGGAGCGGGAGGGCCGGCAGAGGAGCAGTTCTTC
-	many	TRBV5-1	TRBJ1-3	CASSLGAGFGNTIYF	TGCGCCAGCAGCTTGGGGGCAGGGTTCGGAAACACCATATATTTT
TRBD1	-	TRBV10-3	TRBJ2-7	CAISEGQGGYEQYF	TGTGCCATCAGTGAGGGACAGGGCGGTTACGAGCAGTACTTC
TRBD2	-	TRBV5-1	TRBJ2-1	CTSSLGLAFYNEQFF	TGCACCAGCAGCTTGGGACTAGCGTTCTACAATGAGCAGTTCTTC
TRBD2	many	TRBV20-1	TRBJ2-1	CSASRPSSGAYNEQFF	TGCAGTGCTAGTCGACCCTCTAGCGGGGCCTACAATGAGCAGTTCTTC
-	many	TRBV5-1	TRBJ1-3	CASSFAGQTNGNTIYF	TGCGCCAGCAGCTTTGCTGGGCAGACCAACGGAAACACCATATATTTT
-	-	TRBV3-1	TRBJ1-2	CASSKMRIYGHTF	TGTGCCAGCAGCAAAATGCGGATCTATGGCCACACCTTC
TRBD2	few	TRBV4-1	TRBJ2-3	CASSQEARGGSDTQYF	TGCGCCAGCAGCCAAGAGGCACGGGGGGGTTCAGATACGCAGTATTTT
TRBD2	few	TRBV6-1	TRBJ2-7	CASIELGGASFYEHYF	TGTGCCAGCATTGAGCTGGGAGGGGCCAGCTTCTACGAGCATTACTTC
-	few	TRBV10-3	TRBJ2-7	CAISGGTAAYEQYF	TGTGCCATTAGTGGAGGTACGGCGGCCTACGAGCAGTACTTC
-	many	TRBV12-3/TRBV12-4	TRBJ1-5	CASTPGANQPQHF	TGTGCCAGCACCCCGGGGGCAAATCAGCCCCAGCATTTT
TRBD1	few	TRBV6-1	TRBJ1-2	CASSPGQGSSYGYTF	TGTGCCAGCAGTCCAGGACAGGGGTCGTCCTATGGCTACACCTTC
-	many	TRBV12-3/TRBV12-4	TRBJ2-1	CASSFLVGAGEQFF	TGTGCCAGCAGTTTTCTAGTGGGAGCCGGGGAGCAGTTCTTC
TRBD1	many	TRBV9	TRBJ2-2	CASSATGGAAGELFF	TGTGCCAGCAGCGCAACAGGGGGCGCGGCCGGGGAGCTGTTTTTT
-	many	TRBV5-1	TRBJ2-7	CASSARGGSYEQYF	TGCGCCAGCAGCGCCAGGGGGGGTTCCTACGAGCAGTACTTC
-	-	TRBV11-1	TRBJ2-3	CASSWGETVADTQYF	TGTGCCAGCAGCTGGGGGGAGACAGTAGCAGATACGCAGTATTTT
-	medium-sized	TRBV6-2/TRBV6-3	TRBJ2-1	CASSPGPSSYNEQFF	TGTGCCAGCAGTCCAGGCCCTAGCTCCTACAATGAGCAGTTCTTC
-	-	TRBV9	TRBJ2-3	CASSPPWTGNTDTQYF	TGTGCCAGCAGCCCCCCCTGGACGGGGAACACAGATACGCAGTATTTT
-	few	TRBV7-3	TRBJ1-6	CASSDGLGSHIHF	TGTGCCAGCAGCGACGGACTTGGTTCACACATCCACTTT
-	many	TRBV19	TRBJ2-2	CASATGTLYTGELFF	TGTGCCAGCGCAACCGGGACACTGTACACCGGGGAGCTGTTTTTT
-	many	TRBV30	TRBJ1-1	CAWSGGQNTEAFF	TGTGCCTGGAGTGGGGGACAGAACACTGAAGCTTTCTTT
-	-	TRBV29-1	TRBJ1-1	CSGGQTIRTEAFF	TGCAGCGGTGGACAGACGATAAGAACTGAAGCTTTCTTT
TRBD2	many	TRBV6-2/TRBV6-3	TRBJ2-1	CASSPTPGLAGAGEQFF	TGTGCCAGCAGTCCAACTCCTGGACTAGCGGGAGCGGGTGAGCAGTTCTTC
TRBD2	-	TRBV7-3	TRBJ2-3	CASILAGPADTQYF	TGTGCCAGCATCTTAGCGGGACCGGCAGATACGCAGTATTTT
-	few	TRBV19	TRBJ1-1	CASSIDGRGGEAFF	TGTGCCAGTAGTATAGATGGAAGAGGGGGTGAAGCTTTCTTT
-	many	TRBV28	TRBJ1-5	CASSLLPPQHF	TGTGCCAGCAGTTTACTTCCGCCCCAGCATTTT
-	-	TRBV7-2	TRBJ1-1	CASSQMGEYTEASF	TGTGCCAGCAGCCAAATGGGAGAATACACTGAAGCTTCCTTT
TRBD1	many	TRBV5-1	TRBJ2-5	CASRQGARFEETQYF	TGCGCCAGCCGACAGGGGGCGCGATTTGAAGAGACCCAGTACTTC
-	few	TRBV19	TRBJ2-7	CASSQTGDEQYF	TGTGCCAGTAGTCAAACGGGGGACGAGCAGTACTTC